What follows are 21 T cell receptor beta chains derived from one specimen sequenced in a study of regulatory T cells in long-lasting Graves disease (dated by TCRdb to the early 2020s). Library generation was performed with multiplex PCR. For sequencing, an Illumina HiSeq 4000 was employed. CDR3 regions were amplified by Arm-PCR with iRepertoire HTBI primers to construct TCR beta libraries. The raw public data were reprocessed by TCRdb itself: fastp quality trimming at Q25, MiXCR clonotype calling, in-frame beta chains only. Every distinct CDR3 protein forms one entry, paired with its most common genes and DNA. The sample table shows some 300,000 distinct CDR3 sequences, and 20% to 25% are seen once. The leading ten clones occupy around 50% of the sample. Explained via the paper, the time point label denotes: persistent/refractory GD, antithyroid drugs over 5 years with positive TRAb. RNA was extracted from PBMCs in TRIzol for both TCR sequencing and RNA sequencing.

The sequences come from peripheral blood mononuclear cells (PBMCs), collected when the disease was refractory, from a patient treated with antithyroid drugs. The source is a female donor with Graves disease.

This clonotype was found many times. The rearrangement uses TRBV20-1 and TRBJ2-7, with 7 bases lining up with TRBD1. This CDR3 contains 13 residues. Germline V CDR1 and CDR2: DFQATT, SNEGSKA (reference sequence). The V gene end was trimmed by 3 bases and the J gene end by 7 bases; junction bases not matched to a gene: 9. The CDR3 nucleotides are TGCAGTGCTAGTCGAGACAGGGTGGGGGAGCAGTACTTC. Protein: CSASRDRVGEQYF.

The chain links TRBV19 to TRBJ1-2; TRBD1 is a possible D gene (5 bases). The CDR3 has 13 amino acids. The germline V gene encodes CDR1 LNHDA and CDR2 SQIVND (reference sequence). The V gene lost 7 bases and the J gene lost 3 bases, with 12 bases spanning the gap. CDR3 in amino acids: CASMGVEDYGYTF. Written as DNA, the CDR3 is TGTGCCAGTATGGGGGTAGAAGACTATGGCTACACCTTC.

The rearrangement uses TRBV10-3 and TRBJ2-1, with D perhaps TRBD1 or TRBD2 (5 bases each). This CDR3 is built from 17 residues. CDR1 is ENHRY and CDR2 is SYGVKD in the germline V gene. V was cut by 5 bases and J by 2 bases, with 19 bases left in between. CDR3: CAISPGPRDGTYNEQFF. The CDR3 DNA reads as TGTGCCATCAGTCCCGGACCTCGGGACGGAACCTACAATGAGCAGTTCTTC.

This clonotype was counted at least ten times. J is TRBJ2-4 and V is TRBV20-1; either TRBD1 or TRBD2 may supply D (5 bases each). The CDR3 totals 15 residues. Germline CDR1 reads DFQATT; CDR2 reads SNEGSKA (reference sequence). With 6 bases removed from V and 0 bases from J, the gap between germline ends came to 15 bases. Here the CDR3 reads CSARRQGLAKNIQYF. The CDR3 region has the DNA TGCAGTGCCAGGAGGCAGGGCCTAGCCAAAAACATTCAGTACTTC.

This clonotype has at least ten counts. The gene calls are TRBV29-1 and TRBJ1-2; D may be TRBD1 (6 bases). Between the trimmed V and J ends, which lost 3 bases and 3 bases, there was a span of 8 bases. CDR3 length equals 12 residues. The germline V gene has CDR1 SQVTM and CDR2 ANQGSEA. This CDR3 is CSVDRGYYGYTF. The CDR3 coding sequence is TGCAGCGTTGATAGGGGGTACTATGGCTACACCTTC.

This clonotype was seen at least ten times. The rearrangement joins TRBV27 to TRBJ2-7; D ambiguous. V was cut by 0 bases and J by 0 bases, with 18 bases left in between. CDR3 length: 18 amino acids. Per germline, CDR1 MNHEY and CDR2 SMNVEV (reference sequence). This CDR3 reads CASSLSTSRVGGSYEQYF. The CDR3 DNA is TGTGCCAGCAGTTTATCGACCTCTAGGGTTGGTGGCTCCTACGAGCAGTACTTC.

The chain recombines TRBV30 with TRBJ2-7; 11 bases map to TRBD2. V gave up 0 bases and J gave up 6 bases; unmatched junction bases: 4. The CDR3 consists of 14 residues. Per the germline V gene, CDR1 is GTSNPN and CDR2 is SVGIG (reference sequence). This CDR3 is CAWSVLAGVGEQYF. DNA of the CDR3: TGTGCCTGGAGTGTACTAGCGGGAGTAGGCGAGCAGTACTTC.

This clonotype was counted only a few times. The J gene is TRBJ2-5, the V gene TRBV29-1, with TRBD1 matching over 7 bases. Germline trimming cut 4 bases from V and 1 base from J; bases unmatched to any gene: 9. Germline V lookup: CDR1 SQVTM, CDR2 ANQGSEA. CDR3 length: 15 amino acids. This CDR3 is CSVVRDRDLQETQYF. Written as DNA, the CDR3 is TGCAGCGTTGTCCGCGACAGGGACCTCCAAGAGACCCAGTACTTC.

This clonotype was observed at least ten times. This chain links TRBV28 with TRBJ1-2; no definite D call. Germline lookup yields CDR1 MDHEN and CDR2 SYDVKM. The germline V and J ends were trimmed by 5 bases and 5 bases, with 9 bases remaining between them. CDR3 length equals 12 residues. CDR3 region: CASSLPDYGYTF. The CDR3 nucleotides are TGTGCCAGCAGTCTGCCAGATTATGGCTACACCTTC.

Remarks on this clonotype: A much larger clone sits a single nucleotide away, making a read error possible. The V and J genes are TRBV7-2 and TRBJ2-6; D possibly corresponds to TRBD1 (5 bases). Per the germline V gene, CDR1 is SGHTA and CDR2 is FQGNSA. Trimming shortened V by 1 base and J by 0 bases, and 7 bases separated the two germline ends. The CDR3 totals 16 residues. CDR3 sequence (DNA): TGTACCAGCAGCTTAGAGGGGTTCTCTGGGGCCAACGTCCTGACTTTC. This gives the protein CTSSLEGFSGANVLTF.

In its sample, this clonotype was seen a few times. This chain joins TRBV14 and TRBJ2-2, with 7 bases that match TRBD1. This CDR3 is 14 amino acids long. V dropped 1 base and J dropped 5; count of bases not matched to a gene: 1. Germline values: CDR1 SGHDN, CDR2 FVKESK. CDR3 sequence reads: CASSQGRGTGELFF. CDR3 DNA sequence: TGTGCCAGCAGCCAAGGCAGGGGGACCGGGGAGCTGTTTTTT.

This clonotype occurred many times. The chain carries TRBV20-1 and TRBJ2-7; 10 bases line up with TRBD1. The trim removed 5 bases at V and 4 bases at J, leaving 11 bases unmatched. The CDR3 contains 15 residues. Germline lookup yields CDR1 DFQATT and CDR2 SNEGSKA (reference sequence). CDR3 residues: CSAANRDRGLYEQYF. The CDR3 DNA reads TGCAGTGCTGCCAACCGGGACAGGGGTTTGTACGAGCAGTACTTC.

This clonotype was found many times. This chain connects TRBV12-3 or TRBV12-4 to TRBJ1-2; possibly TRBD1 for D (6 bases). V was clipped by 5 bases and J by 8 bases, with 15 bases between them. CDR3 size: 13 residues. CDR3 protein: CASSATGLYGYTF. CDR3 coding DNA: TGTGCCAGCAGTGCGACAGGTCTATACGGCTACACCTTC.

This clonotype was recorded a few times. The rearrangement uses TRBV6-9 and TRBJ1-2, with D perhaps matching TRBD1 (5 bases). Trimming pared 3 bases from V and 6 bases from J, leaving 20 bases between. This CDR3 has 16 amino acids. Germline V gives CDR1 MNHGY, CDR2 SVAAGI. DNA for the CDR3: TGTGCCAGCAGTTACTCCCGGACACCTGGATCGGATGGCTACACCTTC. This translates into CASSYSRTPGSDGYTF.

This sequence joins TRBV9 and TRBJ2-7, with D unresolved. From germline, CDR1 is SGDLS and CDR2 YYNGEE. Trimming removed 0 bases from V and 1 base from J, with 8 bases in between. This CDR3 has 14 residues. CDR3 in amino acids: CASSVGAESYEQYF. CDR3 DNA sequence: TGTGCCAGCAGCGTAGGGGCAGAATCCTACGAGCAGTACTTC.

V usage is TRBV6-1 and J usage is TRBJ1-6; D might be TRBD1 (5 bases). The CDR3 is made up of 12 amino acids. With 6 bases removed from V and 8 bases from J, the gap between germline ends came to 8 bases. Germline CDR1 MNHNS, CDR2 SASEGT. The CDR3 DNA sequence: TGTGCCAGCAGGACAGAACATTCACCCCTCCACTTT. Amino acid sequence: CASRTEHSPLHF.

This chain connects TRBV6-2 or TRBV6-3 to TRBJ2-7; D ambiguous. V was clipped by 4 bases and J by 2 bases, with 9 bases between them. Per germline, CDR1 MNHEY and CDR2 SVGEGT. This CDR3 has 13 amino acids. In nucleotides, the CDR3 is TGTGCCAGCAGTTGGAGAAGTGCCTACGAGCAGTACTTC. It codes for CASSWRSAYEQYF.

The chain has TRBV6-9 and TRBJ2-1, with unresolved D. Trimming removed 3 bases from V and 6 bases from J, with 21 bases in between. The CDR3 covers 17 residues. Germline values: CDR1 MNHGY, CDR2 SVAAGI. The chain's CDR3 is CASSYRSFGVSLNEQFF. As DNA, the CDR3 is TGTGCCAGCAGTTACCGCAGTTTTGGTGTTTCCCTCAATGAGCAGTTCTTC.

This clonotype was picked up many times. The chain's CDR3 is CAISEVYGYTF. CDR3 coding DNA: TGTGCCATCAGTGAGGTCTATGGCTACACCTTC. This chain joins TRBV10-3 and TRBJ1-2; unclear D gene. The germline CDR1 and CDR2 sequences are ENHRY and SYGVKD. This CDR3 region has 11 residues. V lost 2 bases, J lost 4 bases, and 2 bases lay in between.

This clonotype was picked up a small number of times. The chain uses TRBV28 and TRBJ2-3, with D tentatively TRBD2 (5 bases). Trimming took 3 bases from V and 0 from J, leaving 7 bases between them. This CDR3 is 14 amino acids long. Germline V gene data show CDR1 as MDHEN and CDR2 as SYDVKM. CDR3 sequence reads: CASSLAGSTDTQYF. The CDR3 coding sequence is TGTGCCAGCAGTTTGGCGGGTAGCACAGATACGCAGTATTTT.

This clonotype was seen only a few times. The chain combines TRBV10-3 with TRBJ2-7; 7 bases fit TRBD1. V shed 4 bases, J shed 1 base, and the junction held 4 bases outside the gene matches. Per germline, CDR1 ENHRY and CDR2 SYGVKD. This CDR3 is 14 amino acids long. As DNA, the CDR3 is TGTGCCATCAGTGCCGGGACAGATTCCTACGAGCAGTACTTC. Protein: CAISAGTDSYEQYF.